Listed here are 3 T cell receptor beta chains from one sample, sequenced in a study of shared T cell receptors in the human thymus. The table came from immunoSEQ multiplex PCR; TCRdb's copy has only in-frame clones and leaves some out. Of approximately 580,000 clones listed, roughly 74% are singletons. These data also formed part of another study, on human thymus T cells.

Specimen: thymocytes. The source of these receptors is a boy under three years old with a congenital heart defect.

V gene TRBV7-9 combines with J gene TRBJ2-3; the D is unclear. CDR1 is SEHNR, CDR2 FQNEAQ, per germline (reference sequence). Trimming removed 5 bases from V and 0 bases from J, with 12 bases in between. CDR3 size: 15 residues. CDR3 protein: CASSVPTSSTDTQYF. In DNA, the CDR3 is TGTGCCAGCAGCGTCCCTACTTCTAGCACAGATACGCAGTATTTT.

The J gene is TRBJ2-6, the V gene TRBV29-1; the D gene is possibly TRBD2 (6 bases). The V end lost 7 bases, the J end lost 1 base, and 17 bases lay between the germline ends. Germline V gives CDR1 SQVTM, CDR2 ANQGSEA. The CDR3 has 16 residues. CDR3 region: CSASWGLHSGANVLTF. DNA for the CDR3: TGCAGCGCCTCGTGGGGACTCCATTCTGGGGCCAACGTCCTGACTTTC.

V and J are TRBV6-1 and TRBJ1-2, with D uncertain. Germline V gene lookup returns CDR1 MNHNS and CDR2 SASEGT. The V end lost 1 base, the J end lost 4 bases, and 22 bases lay between the germline ends. CDR3 size: 18 residues. In nucleotides, the CDR3 is TGTGCCAGCAGTGAAGTTGGCAGAGCAGAGGGTTTGGCCTATGGCTACACCTTC. Translated, it gives CASSEVGRAEGLAYGYTF.